What follows describes a single TCR beta chain. Its antigen is undetermined. CDR1 is SGDLS, CDR2 YYNGEE, per germline. This CDR3 has 15 residues. V lost 5 bases to trimming and J lost 0 bases; unmatched junction nucleotides: 6. The PCR was carried out with 60 Vbeta primers and 13 Jbeta primers. Measured with immunoSEQ multiplex PCR; TCRdb has only the in-frame clones, and not every one. The sample records roughly 250,000 clones, roughly 81% being singletons. The sample comes from a study of cytomegalovirus exposure and HLA in healthy donors. Study results and limitations: Most of the TCR beta V segments (in an earlier analysis) were productive either about 87% or about 30% of the time.

The sequencing sample was made of PBMCs. The chain combines TRBV9 with TRBJ2-3, with TRBD2 matching 7 bases. The TCR originated in a woman aged 40 to 49 in good health and CMV-seropositive. The CDR3 sequence is CASSSSGRSTDTQYF. The CDR3 coding sequence is TGTGCCAGCAGTAGTAGCGGGCGCAGCACAGATACGCAGTATTTT.